These 31 T cell receptor beta chains share one sample of origin, sequenced in a study of T cell responses to AZD1222 COVID-19 vaccine. Sequenced by immunoSEQ multiplex PCR; TCRdb stores in-frame clones only, minus some. The sample carries about 160,000 clones, 88% recorded once. Specimen: peripheral blood, collected 28 days after the second AZD1222 dose. The receptors were sampled from an adult who received the AZD1222 COVID-19 vaccine.

This chain connects TRBV7-2 to TRBJ1-2; D unclear. This CDR3 is built from 14 residues. CDR1 is SGHTA and CDR2 is FQGNSA in the germline V gene. The ends were cut back, 3 bases at V and 4 bases at J, with 12 bases in the middle. As DNA, the CDR3 is TGTGCCAGCAGCTTGGCCACCACCAGCTATGGCTACACCTTC. Protein sequence: CASSLATTSYGYTF.

This chain uses TRBV7-2 with TRBJ1-5; 7 nucleotides line up with TRBD1. CDR3 length: 15 residues. J was trimmed by 3 bases and V by 2 bases; bases with no gene match: 4. Germline lookup yields CDR1 SGHTA and CDR2 FQGNSA. The CDR3 coding sequence is TGTGCCAGCAGCTTACGGACAGGTGACAATCAGCCCCAGCATTTT. This codes for CASSLRTGDNQPQHF.

This clone has just one count. This chain connects TRBV5-1 to TRBJ1-1, with D perhaps TRBD1 (6 bases). Germline V gives CDR1 SGHRS, CDR2 YFSETQ. This CDR3 is built from 16 residues. Between the trimmed V and J ends, which lost 3 bases and 6 bases, there was a span of 21 bases. CDR3 bases: TGCGCCAGCAGCTCCGCCGGGGGCGGGCAAATCTCTGAAGCTTTCTTT. Translated: CASSSAGGGQISEAFF. Together with reference TRBV5-1 and TRBJ1-1, the CDR3 gives the full variable domain: KAGVTQTPRYLIKTRGQQVTLSCSPISGHRSVSWYQQTPGQGLQFLFEYFSETQRNKGNFPGRFSGRQFSNSRSEMNVSTLELGDSALYLCASSSAGGGQISEAFFGQGTRLTVV.

The chain uses TRBV5-5 and TRBJ2-3; 10 positions match TRBD2. The trim removed 2 bases at V and 5 bases at J, leaving 8 bases unmatched. The length of the CDR3 is 16 residues. The germline gives CDR1 SGHKS, CDR2 YYEKEE (reference sequence). As DNA, the CDR3 is TGTGCCAGCAGCTTTAGTAGCGGGGGGAGTAAAGATACGCAGTATTTT. Amino acid sequence: CASSFSSGGSKDTQYF.

V usage is TRBV3-1 (or the pseudogene TRBV3-2) and J usage is TRBJ2-5; D not resolved. The CDR3 is made up of 13 amino acids. Germline-derived CDR1 and CDR2 are LGHDT and YNNKEL (reference sequence). The germline V and J ends were trimmed by 4 bases and 4 bases, with 10 bases remaining between them. CDR3 nucleotide sequence: TGTGCCAGCAGCCCTAGAATTGTAGAGACCCAGTACTTC. It yields the protein CASSPRIVETQYF.

The V gene is TRBV19, the J gene TRBJ2-5, with TRBD2 matching 9 bases. The J segment lost 5 bases and the V segment lost 6 bases, leaving 13 bases of the junction unmatched. CDR1 LNHDA and CDR2 SQIVND come from the germline V gene (reference sequence). The CDR3 has 16 residues. CDR3 region: CASSEGASGVGETQYF. The CDR3 bases are TGTGCCAGTAGCGAAGGGGCTAGCGGGGTCGGCGAGACCCAGTACTTC.

The chain combines TRBV6-5 with TRBJ1-4; TRBD1 matches at 9 bases. The CDR3 consists of 15 residues. From germline, CDR1 is MNHEY and CDR2 SVGAGI. Unmatched junction bases numbered 12, after V lost 10 bases and J lost 6 bases. The CDR3 region is CATRRQGGSDEKLFF. As DNA, the CDR3 is TGTGCCACCAGAAGACAGGGGGGCAGTGATGAAAAACTGTTTTTT.

J is TRBJ2-3 and V is TRBV7-6, with 10 bases that match TRBD2. This CDR3 comprises 15 residues. Losses at the gene ends were 1 base for V and 7 bases for J; bases not matched to a gene: 5. CDR1 is SGHVS and CDR2 is FNYEAQ in the germline V gene. CDR3 nucleotide sequence: TGTGCCAGCAGCTTAGGCCTAGCGGGGGTGCATACGCAGTATTTT. Amino acids: CASSLGLAGVHTQYF.

J is TRBJ2-6 and V is TRBV11-2, with D possibly called TRBD1 or TRBD2 (5 bases each). CDR3 length equals 15 residues. Trimming removed 4 bases from V and 2 bases from J, with 9 bases in between. Germline assignment: CDR1 SGHAT and CDR2 FQNNGV. For the CDR3, the DNA is TGTGCCAGCAGCTATCGGGGCCCTGGGGCCAACGTCCTGACTTTC. It codes for CASSYRGPGANVLTF.

The chain combines TRBV7-9 with TRBJ2-5; 8 bases match TRBD2. Germline V lookup: CDR1 SEHNR, CDR2 FQNEAQ (reference sequence). V trimming: 6 bases; J trimming: 5 bases; junction bases outside the gene matches: 14. The CDR3 loop spans 16 amino acids. The CDR3 bases are TGTGCCAGCAGTACCCGGGGGGGCCGGGTAAGGGAGACCCAGTACTTC. Amino acids: CASSTRGGRVRETQYF.

The genes are TRBV18 and TRBJ2-2, with 7 bases identical to TRBD2. V gave up 3 bases and J gave up 4 bases; unmatched junction bases: 8. This CDR3 comprises 16 residues. Germline lookup yields CDR1 KGHSH and CDR2 LQKENI. The CDR3 region has the DNA TGTGCCAGCTCACCTTCTAGCGGAGTGGGCACCGGGGAGCTGTTTTTT. This translates into CASSPSSGVGTGELFF.

The chain uses TRBV30 and TRBJ1-2; TRBD1 might be the D (6 bases). CDR1 and CDR2 (germline): GTSNPN, SVGIG (reference sequence). This CDR3 spans 14 amino acids. The V end was cut by 5 bases, the J end by 5 bases, with 18 bases between. The CDR3 nucleotides read TGTGCCTGGGGGGGGAGGGGGACCGGTTATGGCTACACCTTC. This encodes CAWGGRGTGYGYTF.

V and J are TRBV4-1 and TRBJ2-1; D remains unclear. This CDR3 region has 13 residues. V lost 4 bases and J lost 8, with 12 bases in between. Germline CDR1 is MGHRA and CDR2 is YSYEKL. The DNA of the CDR3 is TGCGCCAGCAGCCCCCCCGGAATAGATGAGCAGTTCTTC. The encoded protein is CASSPPGIDEQFF.

The chain uses TRBV5-1 and TRBJ1-4, with TRBD1 identical over 10 bases. The J segment lost 0 bases and the V segment lost 4 bases, leaving 15 bases of the junction unmatched. The CDR3 sequence is 20 residues long. Germline V gives CDR1 SGHRS, CDR2 YFSETQ. The CDR3 DNA follows: TGCGCCAGCAGCCCACCGCTGACAGGGGGCTCAGTTGCAACTAATGAAAAACTGTTTTTT. It codes for CASSPPLTGGSVATNEKLFF.

The count of this clone is one. The rearrangement links TRBV27 to TRBJ2-7; D is unresolved. V lost 4 bases and J lost 4, with 11 bases in between. Germline CDR1 MNHEY, CDR2 SMNVEV (reference sequence). The CDR3 spans 13 residues. The CDR3 nucleotides are TGTGCCAGCAGTTACGGACCGGATTACGAGCAGTACTTC. The encoded protein is CASSYGPDYEQYF.

J is TRBJ2-2 and V is TRBV6-5, with 10 bases aligning to TRBD1. The trim removed 6 bases at V and 4 bases at J, leaving 2 bases unmatched. Germline lookup yields CDR1 MNHEY and CDR2 SVGAGI. This CDR3 is 14 amino acids long. The CDR3 loop reads CASRRTGGTGELFF. CDR3 nucleotide sequence: TGTGCCAGCAGGAGGACAGGGGGCACCGGGGAGCTGTTTTTT.

The V and J genes are TRBV3-1 (or the pseudogene TRBV3-2) and TRBJ1-4; D is undetermined. V shed 2 bases and J shed 1 base, with 2 bases lying between them. Per the germline V gene, CDR1 is LGHDT and CDR2 is YNNKEL (reference sequence). The CDR3 is made up of 13 amino acids. As DNA, the CDR3 is TGTGCCAGCAGCCAAAGAACTAATGAAAAACTGTTTTTT. Residues: CASSQRTNEKLFF.

The chain joins TRBV30 to TRBJ2-7; 7 nucleotides agree with TRBD1. This CDR3 has 14 residues. J gave up 0 bases and V 0 bases, and 2 bases lay outside the gene matches. Looked up from germline, CDR1 is GTSNPN and CDR2 is SVGIG (reference sequence). The CDR3 DNA reads as TGTGCCTGGAGTGTGGGACAGCTCTCCTACGAGCAGTACTTC. It yields the protein CAWSVGQLSYEQYF.

The sample holds one count of this clone. The chain employs TRBV4-2 and TRBJ2-2; 15 bases are shared with TRBD2. The CDR3 runs 17 residues. V shed 7 bases, J shed 5 bases, and the junction held 8 bases outside the gene matches. Per the germline V gene, CDR1 is LGHNA and CDR2 is YNFKEQ. This CDR3 reads CASTPRGTSGGTGELFF. In DNA, the CDR3 is TGTGCCAGCACCCCAAGAGGGACTAGCGGGGGGACCGGGGAGCTGTTTTTT.

The chain recombines TRBV7-3 with TRBJ1-1, with unresolved D. The CDR3 length is 15 residues. V was pared by 2 bases and J by 8 bases, with 18 bases between. The germline V gene encodes CDR1 SGHTA and CDR2 FQGTGA. Here the CDR3 DNA reads TGTGCCAGCAGCTTATTTTCCGGGGTGGAGTTCGAAGCTTTCTTT. Protein sequence: CASSLFSGVEFEAFF. Variable domain in full (rest from reference TRBV7-3 and TRBJ1-1): GAGVSQTPSNKVTEKGKYVELRCDPISGHTALYWYRQSLGQGPEFLIYFQGTGAADDSGLPNDRFFAVRPEGSVSTLKIQRTERGDSAVYLCASSLFSGVEFEAFFGQGTRLTVV.

The CDR3: CASSISRASTF. The CDR3 region has the DNA TGTGCCAGCAGTATAAGCAGGGCTAGCACCTTC. The chain carries TRBV2 and TRBJ1-2; perhaps TRBD1 as D (5 bases). CDR3 size: 11 residues. Germline CDR1 SNHLY, CDR2 FYNNEI. The V end was cut by 5 bases, the J end by 13 bases, with 14 bases between. The variable domain in full, completed from reference TRBV2 and TRBJ1-2, reads EPEVTQTPSHQVTQMGQEVILRCVPISNHLYFYWYRQILGQKVEFLVSFYNNEISEKSEIFDDQFSVERPDGSNFTLKIRSTKLEDSAMYFCASSISRASTFGSGTRLTVV.

The chain uses TRBV5-1 and TRBJ2-7; 8 bases fit TRBD1. Germline CDR1 reads SGHRS; CDR2 reads YFSETQ. The CDR3 covers 15 residues. The ends lost 6 bases at V and 0 bases at J; junction bases unmatched: 8. The CDR3: CASKSGTGVSYEQYF. The DNA for the CDR3 is TGCGCCAGCAAGTCTGGGACAGGAGTCTCCTACGAGCAGTACTTC.

The genes are TRBV27 and TRBJ1-1; no clear D. V was clipped by 9 bases and J by 4 bases, with 9 bases between them. The V gene's germline CDR1 is MNHEY and CDR2 SMNVEV (reference sequence). CDR3 length: 11 residues. The chain's CDR3 is CASLRGTEAFF. The CDR3 DNA sequence: TGTGCCAGTCTCCGGGGCACTGAAGCTTTCTTT.

The chain is built from TRBV11-2 and TRBJ1-2; no clear D. V was pared by 1 base and J by 3 bases, with 9 bases between. Germline-derived CDR1 and CDR2 are SGHAT and FQNNGV. This CDR3 has 14 amino acids. The CDR3, as DNA: TGTGCCAGCAGCTTAGGGGGAACGTACTATGGCTACACCTTC. It is translated as CASSLGGTYYGYTF.

The chain has TRBV7-2 and TRBJ1-1; D gene unclear. This CDR3 has 13 amino acids. V lost 0 bases and J 4 bases, leaving 6 bases between the germline ends. Germline lookup yields CDR1 SGHTA and CDR2 FQGNSA. The CDR3 nucleotides are TGTGCCAGCAGCTTAGCGAGGGTCACTGAAGCTTTCTTT. It codes for CASSLARVTEAFF.

This clone was counted between two and nine times. J is TRBJ2-7 and V is TRBV7-2; 8 positions match TRBD2. CDR3 size: 15 residues. V lost 5 bases and J lost 2; bases outside the gene matches: 8. Germline CDR1 reads SGHTA; CDR2 reads FQGNSA. The CDR3 spells CASSTRGAGAYEQYF. The CDR3 region has the DNA TGTGCCAGCAGCACCCGAGGAGCGGGGGCCTACGAGCAGTACTTC. Together with reference TRBV7-2 and TRBJ2-7, the CDR3 gives the full variable domain: GAGVSQSPSNKVTEKGKDVELRCDPISGHTALYWYRQSLGQGLEFLIYFQGNSAPDKSGLPSDRFSAERTGGSVSTLTIQRTQQEDSAVYLCASSTRGAGAYEQYFGPGTRLTVT.

The V and J genes are TRBV18 and TRBJ1-4; a possible D gene is TRBD1 (6 bases). Germline loops: CDR1 KGHSH, CDR2 LQKENI. This CDR3 has 17 residues. V lost 3 bases to trimming and J lost 1 base, with 15 bases between them. CDR3 loop: CASSPPYGTQTNEKLFF. CDR3 DNA sequence: TGTGCCAGCTCACCCCCTTACGGGACACAAACTAATGAAAAACTGTTTTTT.

The chain links TRBV24-1 to TRBJ1-3; 8 nucleotides line up with TRBD1. V gave up 4 bases and J gave up 3 bases; unmatched junction bases: 16. Germline V gene lookup returns CDR1 KGHDR and CDR2 SFDVKD. The CDR3 is made up of 19 amino acids. The CDR3 sequence: CATSDLDRGRGTCGNTIYF. In DNA, the CDR3 is TGTGCCACCAGTGACCTTGACAGGGGCAGGGGGACGTGTGGAAACACCATATATTTT.

V is TRBV5-6 and J is TRBJ1-2; D may be TRBD1 (5 bases). The germline V and J ends were trimmed by 4 bases and 6 bases, with 13 bases remaining between them. CDR3 length: 13 amino acids. From germline, CDR1 is SGHDT and CDR2 YYEEEE. The CDR3, as DNA: TGTGCCAGCAGCCGAGGGGAGATTCATGGCTACACCTTC. It yields the protein CASSRGEIHGYTF.

The J gene is TRBJ1-1, the V gene TRBV5-8; D may be TRBD1 (5 bases). The germline V gene has CDR1 SGHTS and CDR2 YDEGEE. V dropped 5 bases and J dropped 9 bases, with 17 bases sitting between them. The CDR3 consists of 13 residues. The CDR3 coding sequence is TGTGCCAGCAGGCAGCAGGGATTGGGGAAAGCTTTCTTT. This sequence encodes CASRQQGLGKAFF.

V is TRBV25-1 and J is TRBJ1-2; D not certain. CDR3 size: 12 residues. The ends were cut back, 1 base at V and 10 bases at J, with 10 bases in the middle. The V gene's germline CDR1 is MGHDK and CDR2 SYGVNS. CDR3 in DNA: TGTGCCAGCAGTGAATCCGACGCGGTCTACACCTTC. It yields the protein CASSESDAVYTF.